The clone carrying this T cell receptor beta chain has a handful of counts. V lost 4 bases, J lost 1 base, and 4 bases stayed unmatched. The CDR3 is 14 residues long. Per the germline V gene, CDR1 is SGHRS and CDR2 is YFSETQ. This record comes from a study of regulatory T cells in long-lasting Graves disease. Time point reported: newly diagnosed GD, antithyroid drugs for less than 3 months. Extracted PBMC RNA gave rise to the TCR library. Both iRepertoire HTBI primers and Arm-PCR of CDR3 regions were used to build the TCR beta libraries. One entry per CDR3 protein, called by TCRdb with MiXCR from the multiplex PCR reads. The table records about 430,000 distinct CDR3 sequences, 15% of them present only once. This sample also appeared in a second study, on T cells in Graves' hyperthyroidism and ophthalmopathy.

This receptor was taken from a woman in her 40s with Graves disease. This chain links TRBV5-1 with TRBJ2-5; 7 bases line up with TRBD1. The sequencing here drew on peripheral blood mononuclear cells (PBMCs), taken at new diagnosis, from a patient treated with antithyroid drugs. CDR3 DNA: TGCGCCAGCAGCCAAGGGGACAGCCAAGAGACCCAGTACTTC. This gives the protein CASSQGDSQETQYF.